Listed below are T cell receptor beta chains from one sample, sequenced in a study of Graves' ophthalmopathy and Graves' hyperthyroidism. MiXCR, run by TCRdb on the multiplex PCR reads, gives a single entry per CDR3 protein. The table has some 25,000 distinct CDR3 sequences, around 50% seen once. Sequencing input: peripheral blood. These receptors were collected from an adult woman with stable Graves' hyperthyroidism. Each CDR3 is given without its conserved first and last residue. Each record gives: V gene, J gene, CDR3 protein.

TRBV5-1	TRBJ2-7	ASSLVGGTYEQY
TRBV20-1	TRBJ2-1	SATRDRNEQF
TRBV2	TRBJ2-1	ASSPGFRNEQF
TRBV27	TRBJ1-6	ASTNRLGASPLH
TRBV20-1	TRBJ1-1	SAALGDRTEAF
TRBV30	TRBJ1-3	AWSSTLSGNTIY
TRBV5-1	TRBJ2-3	ASSFPPQDPTDTQY
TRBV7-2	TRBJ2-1	ASSHRDVSYNEQF
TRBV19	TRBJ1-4	ASRTVSTNEKLF
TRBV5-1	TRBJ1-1	ASSPRGAEAF
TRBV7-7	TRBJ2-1	ASSPREGYYNEQF
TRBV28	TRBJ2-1	ASSYQQGAL
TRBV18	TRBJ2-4	ASSRTGVAKNIQY
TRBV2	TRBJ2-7	ASRRELLYEQY
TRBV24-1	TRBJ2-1	ATSECGTTKNEQF
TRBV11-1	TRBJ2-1	ASSTGTRSYNEQF
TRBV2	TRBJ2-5	ASRSTSGREETQY
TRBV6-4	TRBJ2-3	ASSDSWGQGN
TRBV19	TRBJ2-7	ARVRGHEQY
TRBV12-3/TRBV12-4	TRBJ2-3	ASSPLSTDTQY
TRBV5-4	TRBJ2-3	ASSLDRDFTDTQY
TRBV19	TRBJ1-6	ASSGLGVRNSPLH